These 28 T cell receptor beta chains came from one sample sequenced in a study of T-cell memory formation after mild COVID-19. One entry per CDR3 protein, called by TCRdb with MiXCR from the 5' RACE reads. Among almost 35,000 distinct CDR3 sequences, 7.7% were seen once, and the ten largest hold about 32%. The source material was PBMCs or a T cell subset sorted from them (not recorded which). The origin of the receptors is a man aged 18 to 29 who had mild COVID-19 (a few samples of this study predate the infection). Cell type and time point are not known.

The gene calls are TRBV3-1 and TRBJ1-2, with D perhaps matching TRBD1 (5 bases). The V end lost 3 bases, the J end lost 1 base, and 12 bases lay between the germline ends. This CDR3 has 15 residues. Per germline, CDR1 LGHDT and CDR2 YNNKEL (reference sequence). The DNA for the CDR3 is TGTGCCAGCAGCCATAGACGGGGGGATAACTATGGCTACACCTTC. This sequence encodes CASSHRRGDNYGYTF.

This clonotype was observed many times. This chain connects TRBV12-3 or TRBV12-4 to TRBJ2-1, with D possibly TRBD2 on 7 matching bases. The V and J ends lost 6 bases and 9 bases respectively, with 18 bases between them. The CDR3 sequence is 14 residues long. The CDR3 loop reads CASRRAGAPGEQFF. In nucleotides, the CDR3 is TGTGCCAGCAGGAGGGCGGGGGCCCCCGGTGAGCAGTTCTTC.

At least ten counts were recorded for this clonotype. The V call is TRBV13, the J call TRBJ1-1, with a weak D call TRBD1 (5 bases). The ends were cut back, 2 bases at V and 6 bases at J, with 10 bases in the middle. This CDR3 region has 13 residues. Germline-derived CDR1 and CDR2 are PRHDT and FYEKMQ (reference sequence). This CDR3 reads CASSLLRGPEAFF. Here the CDR3 DNA reads TGTGCCAGCAGCTTATTGAGGGGCCCTGAAGCTTTCTTT.

The rearrangement joins TRBV5-5 to TRBJ2-2, with a weak D call TRBD2 (6 bases). The ends were cut back, 6 bases at V and 3 bases at J, with 9 bases in the middle. This CDR3 has 13 residues. Looked up from germline, CDR1 is SGHKS and CDR2 is YYEKEE (reference sequence). For the CDR3, the DNA is TGTGCCAGCACGGGACTCTACACCGGGGAGCTGTTTTTT. Its protein is CASTGLYTGELFF.

This clonotype was detected only a few times. V gene TRBV18 combines with J gene TRBJ2-3; D ambiguous. From germline, CDR1 is KGHSH and CDR2 LQKENI. V lost 2 bases, J lost 3 bases, and 6 bases lay in between. The CDR3 is made up of 13 amino acids. The CDR3: CASSPSQTDTQYF. For the CDR3, the DNA is TGTGCCAGCTCACCATCCCAGACAGATACGCAGTATTTT.

The chain employs TRBV7-3 and TRBJ2-3; D is ambiguous. V lost 6 bases and J lost 4, with 20 bases in between. The CDR3 extends over 16 amino acids. In germline, CDR1 is SGHTA, CDR2 FQGTGA. The DNA of the CDR3 is TGTGCCAGCAGTCCGGGTCTGTTAGGGTACGCAGATACGCAGTATTTT. Translation gives CASSPGLLGYADTQYF.

At least ten counts were recorded for this clonotype. In DNA, the CDR3 is TGCGCCAGCAGCCAGGTGGGGGGCGGGGGGCCCAACAATGAGCAGTTCTTC. Protein product: CASSQVGGGGPNNEQFF. The rearrangement links TRBV4-3 to TRBJ2-1, with 8 bases aligning to TRBD2. CDR1 is LGHNA and CDR2 is YSLEER in the germline V gene. Germline trimming cut 3 bases from V and 5 bases from J; bases unmatched to any gene: 12. CDR3 length: 17 residues.

This clonotype has ten or more counts. The chain recombines TRBV7-2 with TRBJ2-3; D remains unclear. Germline V gives CDR1 SGHTA, CDR2 FQGNSA. The CDR3 length is 14 residues. V was shortened by 5 bases and J by 3 bases, with 12 bases between the two germline ends. The CDR3 coding sequence is TGTGCCAGCAGCCCCACGACGTCGACAGATACGCAGTATTTT. This encodes CASSPTTSTDTQYF. Full variable domain (rest looked up from reference TRBV7-2 and TRBJ2-3): GAGVSQSPSNKVTEKGKDVELRCDPISGHTALYWYRQSLGQGLEFLIYFQGNSAPDKSGLPSDRFSAERTGGSVSTLTIQRTQQEDSAVYLCASSPTTSTDTQYFGPGTRLTVL.

This clonotype was seen many times. The V call is TRBV11-2, the J call TRBJ2-2, with no clear D. The ends were cut back, 0 bases at V and 1 base at J, with 3 bases in the middle. Germline V lookup: CDR1 SGHAT, CDR2 FQNNGV. CDR3 size: 14 residues. CDR3 protein: CASSLEQNTGELFF. The CDR3 nucleotides read TGTGCCAGCAGCTTAGAACAGAACACCGGGGAGCTGTTTTTT.

At least ten counts were recorded for this clonotype. The rearrangement uses TRBV9 and TRBJ2-3; possible D gene TRBD2, 7 bases. The V end was cut by 6 bases, the J end by 1 base, with 15 bases between. This CDR3 contains 15 residues. Germline loops: CDR1 SGDLS, CDR2 YYNGEE. The chain's CDR3 is CASKGGASGTDTQYF. As DNA, the CDR3 is TGTGCCAGCAAGGGGGGGGCTAGCGGCACAGATACGCAGTATTTT.

This clonotype was detected ten times or more. The rearrangement links TRBV6-6 to TRBJ1-1; perhaps TRBD1 as D (5 bases). The CDR3 contains 13 residues. Germline CDR1 MNHNY, CDR2 SVGAGI (reference sequence). V lost 2 bases and J lost 3, with 7 bases in between. The CDR3, as DNA: TGTGCCAGCAGTTACGGGGGGTACACTGAAGCTTTCTTT. The encoded protein is CASSYGGYTEAFF.

The J gene is TRBJ1-2, the V gene TRBV7-9, with TRBD1 as a possible D gene (5 bases). Germline CDR1 reads SEHNR; CDR2 reads FQNEAQ (reference sequence). This CDR3 region has 15 residues. Deletions cut 9 bases from V and 3 bases from J, with 20 bases between. Written as DNA, the CDR3 is TGTGCCAGGGCAGGAGCCGTTAGGGGTTACTATGGCTACACCTTC. This gives the protein CARAGAVRGYYGYTF.

This clonotype was picked up many times. V gene TRBV20-1 combines with J gene TRBJ2-5; tentatively, D is TRBD2 (6 bases). Per the germline V gene, CDR1 is DFQATT and CDR2 is SNEGSKA (reference sequence). The CDR3 covers 16 residues. V lost 5 bases and J lost 6, with 25 bases in between. The CDR3 reads CSAFKTSRGDQQTQYF. The DNA of the CDR3 is TGCAGTGCTTTCAAGACTAGTAGGGGAGATCAACAGACCCAGTACTTC.

This clonotype has at least ten counts. The V gene is TRBV3-1, the J gene TRBJ2-2; possible D gene TRBD2, 6 bases. The germline gives CDR1 LGHDT, CDR2 YNNKEL (reference sequence). The length of the CDR3 is 13 residues. The V end was cut by 1 base, the J end by 6 bases, with 6 bases between. CDR3 in amino acids: CASSQGEAGELFF. The DNA of the CDR3 is TGTGCCAGCAGCCAAGGGGAGGCCGGGGAGCTGTTTTTT.

The chain links TRBV6-5 to TRBJ2-3; D gene ambiguous. Trimming took 3 bases from V and 3 from J, leaving 7 bases between them. The CDR3 has 13 amino acids. Germline-derived CDR1 and CDR2 are MNHEY and SVGAGI. CDR3 sequence (DNA): TGTGCCAGCAGTTATTCTACAACAGATACGCAGTATTTT. This codes for CASSYSTTDTQYF.

This clonotype was seen at least ten times. The rearrangement joins TRBV11-2 to TRBJ2-1, with 11 bases identical to TRBD1. The CDR3 covers 17 residues. The J segment lost 4 bases and the V segment lost 6 bases, leaving 11 bases of the junction unmatched. Germline loops: CDR1 SGHAT, CDR2 FQNNGV. CDR3 DNA: TGTGCCAGCAGAGTTGGGGGGACAGGGGGGGATTACAATGAGCAGTTCTTC. Translating gives CASRVGGTGGDYNEQFF. Combining the CDR3 with reference TRBV11-2 and TRBJ2-1 gives the whole variable domain EAGVAQSPRYKIIEKRQSVAFWCNPISGHATLYWYQQILGQGPKLLIQFQNNGVVDDSQLPKDRFSAERLKGVDSTLKIQPAKLEDSAVYLCASRVGGTGGDYNEQFFGPGTRLTVL.

Only a few counts were recorded for this clonotype. V and J are TRBV4-1 and TRBJ1-5; 8 bases agree with TRBD1. Germline-derived CDR1 and CDR2 are MGHRA and YSYEKL. The junction had 11 bases not matched to a gene; V was cut back by 5 bases and J by 2 bases. The CDR3 loop spans 17 amino acids. The CDR3 here is CASSDRTGFRGNQPQHF. The CDR3 DNA follows: TGCGCCAGCAGCGATCGGACAGGGTTTCGAGGCAATCAGCCCCAGCATTTT.

The table lists this clonotype with a few counts. One base away lies a much larger clone, so this may be a sequencing read error. The rearrangement uses TRBV18 and TRBJ2-2; D not certain. The CDR3 is 13 residues long. Germline V gives CDR1 KGHSH, CDR2 LQKENI. With 2 bases removed from V and 4 bases from J, the gap between germline ends came to 5 bases. The CDR3 here is CASSPGFTGELFF. The DNA for the CDR3 is TGTGCCAGCTCACCAGGGTTCACCGGGGAGCTGTTTTTT.

Note on this clonotype: This may be a read error, as it is one base from a much larger clone. This chain links TRBV3-2 with TRBJ1-1. TRBV3-2 is designated a pseudogene. The CDR3 contains 13 residues. This chain's CDR3 is CASSQDGAAEALF. DNA for the CDR3: TGTGCCAGCAGCCAAGACGGGGCGGCTGAGGCTTTATTT.

This clonotype was observed at least ten times. V is TRBV4-3 and J is TRBJ2-6; no firm D call. Germline V gene data show CDR1 as LGHNA and CDR2 as YSLEER. The CDR3 sequence is 16 residues long. Trimming took 0 bases from V and 0 from J, leaving 6 bases between them. CDR3 nucleotides: TGCGCCAGCAGCCAAGAAGGCCCCTCTGGGGCCAACGTCCTGACTTTC. It translates to CASSQEGPSGANVLTF.

This clonotype was seen ten or more times. The chain carries TRBV5-6 and TRBJ1-5; unclear D gene. Between the trimmed V and J ends, which lost 4 bases and 2 bases, there was a span of 7 bases. The germline V gene encodes CDR1 SGHDT and CDR2 YYEEEE. The CDR3 spans 13 residues. CDR3 coding DNA: TGTGCCAGCAGCAGGTGGGGCAATCAGCCCCAGCATTTT. Protein: CASSRWGNQPQHF.

The table lists this clonotype with many counts. The V gene is TRBV5-1, the J gene TRBJ1-3, with a tentative D call TRBD1 (5 bases). The CDR3 has 16 residues. CDR1 SGHRS and CDR2 YFSETQ come from the germline V gene. Trimming took off 0 bases at V and 0 bases at J, with 10 bases between the two ends. For the CDR3, the DNA is TGCGCCAGCAGCTTGGCCGCGGGGACCTCTGGAAACACCATATATTTT. It specifies CASSLAAGTSGNTIYF.

The CDR3 protein is CATSDLPSLEQYF. CDR3 in DNA: TGTGCCACCAGTGATCTCCCCTCTCTCGAGCAGTACTTC. The chain has TRBV24-1 and TRBJ2-7; D gene ambiguous. The V and J ends lost 3 bases and 6 bases respectively, with 11 bases between them. The germline V gene encodes CDR1 KGHDR and CDR2 SFDVKD. CDR3 size: 13 residues.

At least ten counts were recorded for this clonotype. The rearrangement joins TRBV5-1 to TRBJ2-1; D is possibly TRBD1 (6 bases). The CDR3 extends over 16 amino acids. V lost 4 bases, J lost 0 bases, and 14 bases lay in between. CDR1 is SGHRS and CDR2 is YFSETQ in the germline V gene. DNA of the CDR3: TGCGCCAGCAGCGGTGGGACACTTAGCTCCTACAATGAGCAGTTCTTC. Amino acids: CASSGGTLSSYNEQFF.

This clonotype was observed at least ten times. This chain uses TRBV18 with TRBJ2-3; D is tentatively TRBD1 or TRBD2 (5 bases each). CDR1 KGHSH and CDR2 LQKENI come from the germline V gene. Trimming removed 3 bases from V and 4 bases from J, with 14 bases in between. The length of the CDR3 is 15 residues. CDR3 loop: CASSPPRGGADTQYF. The CDR3 DNA reads TGTGCCAGCTCACCCCCACGGGGCGGAGCAGATACGCAGTATTTT. The full variable domain, in which reference TRBV18 and TRBJ2-3 provide the parts outside the CDR3, is NAGVMQNPRHLVRRRGQEARLRCSPMKGHSHVYWYRQLPEEGLKFMVYLQKENIIDESGMPKERFSAEFPKEGPSILRIQQVVRGDSAAYFCASSPPRGGADTQYFGPGTRLTVL.

This clonotype has ten or more counts. The chain employs TRBV28 and TRBJ2-2, with D unresolved. CDR3 size: 14 residues. Germline CDR1 MDHEN, CDR2 SYDVKM. The ends were cut back, 6 bases at V and 6 bases at J, with 14 bases in the middle. The CDR3 reads CASRTDGYAGELFF. CDR3 sequence (DNA): TGTGCCAGCAGAACGGACGGGTACGCCGGGGAGCTGTTTTTT.

This clonotype has a count of ten or more. The chain carries TRBV7-8 and TRBJ2-3; possible D gene TRBD1, 6 bases. The CDR3 has 15 residues. Germline-derived CDR1 and CDR2 are SGHVS and FQNEAQ. Trimming took off 5 bases at V and 6 bases at J, with 18 bases between the two ends. The DNA of the CDR3 is TGTGCCAGCAGCGTGACAGGTAGTCTTCCCGATACGCAGTATTTT. Its translation is CASSVTGSLPDTQYF.

This clonotype was seen many times. The rearrangement uses TRBV3-1 and TRBJ2-7; weak D call: TRBD2 (7 bases). Germline CDR1 is LGHDT and CDR2 is YNNKEL (reference sequence). The germline V and J ends were trimmed by 4 bases and 7 bases, with 23 bases remaining between them. This CDR3 is built from 16 residues. CDR3 protein: CASSRSRGGAQREQYF. The CDR3 nucleotides read TGTGCCAGCAGCCGCTCGAGAGGGGGGGCGCAGAGAGAGCAGTACTTC.